This entry lists 5 T cell receptor beta chains sequenced from one sample in a study of blood T cell repertoires in COVID-19. Produced via immunoSEQ multiplex PCR; TCRdb's table is partial and in-frame only. This sample has about 240,000 clones, with approximately 86% found just once. The specimen was peripheral blood. These receptor sequences come from a woman aged 45-65 years with COVID-19, enrolled during active disease.

The chain joins TRBV20-1 to TRBJ1-4, with TRBD1 identical over 7 bases. Germline V gene lookup returns CDR1 DFQATT and CDR2 SNEGSKA (reference sequence). J gave up 8 bases and V 3 bases, and 9 bases lay outside the gene matches. The CDR3 contains 14 residues. CDR3 residues: CSASSRTTGEKLFF. The DNA for the CDR3 is TGCAGTGCTAGTTCCAGAACGACAGGGGAAAAACTGTTTTTT.

The chain has TRBV18 and TRBJ1-1; 9 nucleotides agree with TRBD1. Losses at the gene ends were 3 bases for V and 4 bases for J; bases not matched to a gene: 3. Germline V gene data show CDR1 as KGHSH and CDR2 as LQKENI. This CDR3 is 14 amino acids long. The CDR3 loop is CASSPGQGSTEAFF. CDR3 nucleotide sequence: TGTGCCAGCTCACCTGGACAGGGGAGCACTGAAGCTTTCTTT.

V and J are TRBV6-6 and TRBJ2-4, with 8 bases lining up with TRBD1. The CDR3 is 16 amino acids. Losses at the gene ends were 2 bases for V and 4 bases for J; bases not matched to a gene: 7. Germline CDR1 MNHNY, CDR2 SVGAGI (reference sequence). The CDR3, as DNA: TGTGCCAGCAGTTACCGACAGGGGATTGGTAAAAACATTCAGTACTTC. Its translation: CASSYRQGIGKNIQYF.

The J gene is TRBJ1-2, the V gene TRBV4-1; possibly TRBD1 for D (6 bases). This CDR3 region has 13 residues. Trimming left V 2 bases short and J 4 bases short, with 8 bases between. Per germline, CDR1 MGHRA and CDR2 YSYEKL. The CDR3 spells CASSQPTGYGYTF. The CDR3 DNA follows: TGCGCCAGCAGCCAACCGACAGGCTATGGCTACACCTTC.

CDR3 amino acids: CATGGQGAYEQYF. CDR3 DNA: TGCGCCACCGGGGGACAGGGCGCCTACGAGCAGTACTTC. The V gene is TRBV10-2, the J gene TRBJ2-7; the match to TRBD1 covers 9 bases. CDR3 length: 13 amino acids. V lost 10 bases to trimming and J lost 2 bases; unmatched junction nucleotides: 6. Germline loops: CDR1 WSHSY, CDR2 SAAADI.